The 8 T cell receptor beta chains below come from one sample, sequenced in a study of OX40 agonist ivuxolimab in advanced cancers. Libraries came from the immunoSEQ multiplex PCR assay. TCRdb provides this immuneACCESS table in a form limited to in-frame rearrangements. Some clones are lacking; in checked studies, under half of them reflect an unresolved V gene, and why the rest are absent is not known. The sample has 80,000 to 95,000 clones on record, roughly nine tenths of them singletons. The top ten constitute roughly 8.9% of the sample. Sequencing used CD4+ or CD8+ T cells sorted from blood, obtained in a trial of the OX40 agonist ivuxolimab. The source is an adult with an advanced solid tumor such as melanoma, head and neck, liver or kidney cancer.

J is TRBJ1-2 and V is TRBV9; TRBD1 is a possible D gene (5 bases). The CDR3 length is 12 residues. V was clipped by 7 bases and J by 4 bases, with 11 bases between them. The germline gives CDR1 SGDLS, CDR2 YYNGEE. CDR3 coding DNA: TGTGCCAGCGGAACCGGGGCCTATGGCTACACCTTC. It codes for CASGTGAYGYTF.

The gene calls are TRBV30 and TRBJ1-1; weak D call: TRBD1 (5 bases). The CDR3 covers 16 residues. V was pared by 3 bases and J by 1 base, with 18 bases between. Germline V gene sequence: CDR1 GTSNPN, CDR2 SVGIG (reference sequence). The CDR3 DNA sequence: TGTGCCTGGAGCGAAGATATAGGACATGGGAACACTGAAGCTTTCTTT. Its protein is CAWSEDIGHGNTEAFF.

The chain employs TRBV10-3 and TRBJ2-7; D call uncertain. Trimming pared 11 bases from V and 3 bases from J, leaving 14 bases between. Germline assignment: CDR1 ENHRY and CDR2 SYGVKD. CDR3 size: 12 residues. The CDR3 here is CASGPSFYEQYF. CDR3 coding DNA: TGTGCCTCCGGGCCCTCCTTCTACGAGCAGTACTTC.

This clone was counted between two and nine times. The chain combines TRBV19 with TRBJ2-7; D may be TRBD2 (6 bases). V was clipped by 6 bases and J by 3 bases, with 6 bases between them. Germline V gives CDR1 LNHDA, CDR2 SQIVND (reference sequence). The CDR3 is made up of 11 amino acids. In DNA, the CDR3 is TGTGCCAGTAGGGACTACTACGAGCAGTACTTC. Its protein is CASRDYYEQYF.

The chain links TRBV30 to TRBJ2-7; D may be TRBD1 or TRBD2 (6 bases each). V dropped 0 bases and J dropped 2 bases, with 8 bases sitting between them. CDR3 length: 13 amino acids. In germline, CDR1 is GTSNPN, CDR2 SVGIG (reference sequence). CDR3 region: CAWSVGGPYEQYF. The CDR3 coding sequence is TGTGCCTGGAGTGTCGGGGGCCCCTACGAGCAGTACTTC.

Only one count was recorded for this clone. The rearrangement joins TRBV5-6 to TRBJ1-4, with 9 bases lining up with TRBD1. With V trimmed by 0 bases and J by 8 bases, 5 bases remained unmatched. The CDR3 runs to 15 residues. CDR1 SGHDT and CDR2 YYEEEE come from the germline V gene. CDR3 coding DNA: TGTGCCAGCAGCTTGGAGGGACAGGGAAGGGAAAAACTGTTTTTT. The encoded protein is CASSLEGQGREKLFF. Drawing the rest from reference TRBV5-6 and TRBJ1-4, the complete variable domain is DAGVTQSPTHLIKTRGQQVTLRCSPKSGHDTVSWYQQALGQGPQFIFQYYEEEERQRGNFPDRFSGHQFPNYSSELNVNALLLGDSALYLCASSLEGQGREKLFFGSGTQLSVL.

The J gene is TRBJ2-2, the V gene TRBV7-2, with no clear D. Trimming took 0 bases from V and 6 from J, leaving 8 bases between them. Germline values: CDR1 SGHTA, CDR2 FQGNSA. The CDR3 is 14 amino acids. The chain's CDR3 is CASSLALASGELFF. The CDR3 DNA is TGTGCCAGCAGCTTAGCTCTCGCGTCCGGGGAGCTGTTTTTT.

The rearrangement uses TRBV5-1 and TRBJ2-5; 9 nucleotides line up with TRBD2. The germline V gene encodes CDR1 SGHRS and CDR2 YFSETQ. There are 16 residues in the CDR3. V gave up 9 bases and J gave up 0 bases; unmatched junction bases: 12. The DNA for the CDR3 is TGCGCCACCAAGGGGGGTAGCGGGAGAAACCAAGAGACCCAGTACTTC. Its translation is CATKGGSGRNQETQYF.